This TCR beta chain was sequenced in a study of blood T cell repertoires in COVID-19. Across the whole study: COVID-19 samples from acute and convalescent phases originated in the United States, Italy and Spain.

This clone is a singleton in its sample. Source study methods: Estimates of nucleated cell counts were drawn from the amplification of reference gene primers. Method: immunoSEQ multiplex PCR; TCRdb's copy keeps in-frame clones and lacks some. V, J and clone size were drawn from that table, and D and trimming were deduced from the DNA. The sample has about 63,000 clones, roughly 85% seen once; the top ten hold about 31%. Germline loops: CDR1 SEHNR, CDR2 FQNEAQ (reference sequence). The CDR3 consists of 14 residues. Trimming shortened V by 3 bases and J by 4 bases, and 10 bases separated the two germline ends.

The chain employs TRBV7-9 and TRBJ1-3; no clear D. Sequenced material: peripheral blood. This TCR derives from a human donor in a cohort sampled during active COVID-19. This CDR3 reads CASSLSGRGNTIYF. The CDR3 DNA reads TGTGCCAGCAGCTTGTCCGGGAGAGGAAACACCATATATTTT.